These T cell receptor beta chains were read from a single sample in a study of CD8 T cells in Susac syndrome. A single record per CDR3 protein comes from TCRdb applying MiXCR to the immunoSEQ multiplex PCR reads. Of 250,000 to 350,000 distinct CDR3 sequences listed, about 88% were seen once; the top ten hold about 0.11%. The specimen sequenced was CD8+ T cells from PBMCs. These receptors all come from a human donor with multiple sclerosis. The conserved cysteine and the conserved F or W are not part of the CDR3 here. Each record gives: J gene, V gene, CDR3 length, CDR3 protein.

TRBJ2-2 | TRBV9 | 10 | ASGPNTGELF
TRBJ2-2 | TRBV29-1 | 11 | SAGTTNTGELF
TRBJ1-2 | TRBV4-1 | 12 | ASSPMGTNYGYT
TRBJ2-5 | TRBV20-1 | 12 | SARDPREQETQY
TRBJ2-3 | TRBV27 | 13 | ASSSILVGVETQY
TRBJ2-3 | TRBV6-5 | 11 | ASSYEKTDTQY
TRBJ2-3 | TRBV24-1 | 10 | ATSDLYDTQY
TRBJ1-2 | TRBV19 | 11 | ASSEQGAHGYT
TRBJ2-7 | TRBV4-1 | 14 | ASSQEKTSGYYEQY
TRBJ2-7 | TRBV3-1 | 13 | ASSQRASGPYEQY
TRBJ1-3 | TRBV19 | 14 | ASRRGTDDSGNTIY
TRBJ1-1 | TRBV28 | 11 | ASSLRLGFGAF
TRBJ1-1 | TRBV7-9 | 12 | ASSLDGQRTEAF
TRBJ1-5 | TRBV11-2 | 13 | ASSPPGGVNQPQH